This T cell receptor (beta chain) was sequenced during a study of spatial heterogeneity in lung cancer. Overall study context: Where they were available, follow-up PBMC samples were sequenced, at a median of around 24 months after resection. In the raw reads, each unique TCR and UMI combination was present more than ten times on average.

Time point noted: blood at routine non-recurrence follow-up after resection. Whole RNA, isolated from tumor, nontumor lung or frozen PBMC, was sequenced without prior sorting. TCRdb re-derived calls from the 5' RACE reads in MiXCR, one entry per CDR3 protein. This repertoire shows fewer than 55,000 distinct CDR3 sequences, roughly 7.4% found once; its top ten account for approximately 40%. The CDR3 runs to 14 residues. Per germline, CDR1 SGHTA and CDR2 FQGNSA. Between the trimmed V and J ends, which lost 0 bases and 6 bases, there was a span of 8 bases. Material: PBMCs, obtained at follow-up. This receptor was obtained from a female donor with early-stage non-small cell lung cancer. The gene calls are TRBV7-2 and TRBJ2-2, with a possible D match to TRBD2 (5 bases). The CDR3: CASSLAAGAGELFF. CDR3 in DNA: TGTGCCAGCAGCTTAGCGGCGGGCGCCGGGGAGCTGTTTTTT.